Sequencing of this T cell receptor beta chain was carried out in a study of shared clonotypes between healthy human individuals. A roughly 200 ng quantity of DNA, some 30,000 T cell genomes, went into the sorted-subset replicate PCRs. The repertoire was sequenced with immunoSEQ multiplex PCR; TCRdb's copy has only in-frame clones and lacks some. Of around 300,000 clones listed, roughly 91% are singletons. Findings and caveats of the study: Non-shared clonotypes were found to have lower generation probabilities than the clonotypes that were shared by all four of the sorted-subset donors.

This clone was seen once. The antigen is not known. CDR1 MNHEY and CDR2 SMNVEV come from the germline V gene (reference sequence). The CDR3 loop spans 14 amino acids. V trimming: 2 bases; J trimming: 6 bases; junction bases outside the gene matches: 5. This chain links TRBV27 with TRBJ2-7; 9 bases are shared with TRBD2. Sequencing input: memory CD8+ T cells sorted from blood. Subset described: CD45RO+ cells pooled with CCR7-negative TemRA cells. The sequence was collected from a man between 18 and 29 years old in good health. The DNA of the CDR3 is TGTGCCAGCAGTTTACTAGCGGGAAAGGGCGAGCAGTACTTC. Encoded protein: CASSLLAGKGEQYF.